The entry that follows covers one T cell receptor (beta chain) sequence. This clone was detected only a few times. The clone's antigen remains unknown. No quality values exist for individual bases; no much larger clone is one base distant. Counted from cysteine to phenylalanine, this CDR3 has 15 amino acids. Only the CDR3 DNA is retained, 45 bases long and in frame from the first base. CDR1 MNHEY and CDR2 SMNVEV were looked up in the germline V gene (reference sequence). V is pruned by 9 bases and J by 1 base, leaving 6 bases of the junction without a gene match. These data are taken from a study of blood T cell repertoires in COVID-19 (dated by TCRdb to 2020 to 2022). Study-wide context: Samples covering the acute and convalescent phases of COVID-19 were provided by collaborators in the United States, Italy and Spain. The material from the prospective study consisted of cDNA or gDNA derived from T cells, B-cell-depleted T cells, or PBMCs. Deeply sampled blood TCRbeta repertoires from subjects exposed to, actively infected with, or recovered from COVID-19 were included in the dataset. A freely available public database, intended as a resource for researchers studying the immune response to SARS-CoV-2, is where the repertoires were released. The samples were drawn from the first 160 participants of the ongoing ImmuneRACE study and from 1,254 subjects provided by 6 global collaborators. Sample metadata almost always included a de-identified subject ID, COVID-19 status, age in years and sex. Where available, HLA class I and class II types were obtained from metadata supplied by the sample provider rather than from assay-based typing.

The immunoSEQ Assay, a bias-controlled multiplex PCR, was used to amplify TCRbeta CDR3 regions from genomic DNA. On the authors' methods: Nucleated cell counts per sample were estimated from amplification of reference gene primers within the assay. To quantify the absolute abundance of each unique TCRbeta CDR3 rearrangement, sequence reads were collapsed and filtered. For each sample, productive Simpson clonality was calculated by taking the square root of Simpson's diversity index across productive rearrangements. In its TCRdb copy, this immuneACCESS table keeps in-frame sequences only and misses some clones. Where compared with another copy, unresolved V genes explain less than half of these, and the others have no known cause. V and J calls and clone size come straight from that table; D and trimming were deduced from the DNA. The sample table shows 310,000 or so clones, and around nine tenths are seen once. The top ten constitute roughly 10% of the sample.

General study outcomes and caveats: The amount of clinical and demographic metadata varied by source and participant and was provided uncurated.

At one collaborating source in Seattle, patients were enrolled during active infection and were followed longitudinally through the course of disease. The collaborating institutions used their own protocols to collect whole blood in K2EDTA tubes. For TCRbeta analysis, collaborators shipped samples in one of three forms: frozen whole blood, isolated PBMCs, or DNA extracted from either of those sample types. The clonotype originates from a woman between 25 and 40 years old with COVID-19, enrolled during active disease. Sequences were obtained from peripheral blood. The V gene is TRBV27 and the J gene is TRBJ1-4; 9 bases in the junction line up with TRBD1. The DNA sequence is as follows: TGTGCCAGTAAGACAGGGGGGTTAACTAATGAAAAACTGTTTTTT. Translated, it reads CASKTGGLTNEKLFF.